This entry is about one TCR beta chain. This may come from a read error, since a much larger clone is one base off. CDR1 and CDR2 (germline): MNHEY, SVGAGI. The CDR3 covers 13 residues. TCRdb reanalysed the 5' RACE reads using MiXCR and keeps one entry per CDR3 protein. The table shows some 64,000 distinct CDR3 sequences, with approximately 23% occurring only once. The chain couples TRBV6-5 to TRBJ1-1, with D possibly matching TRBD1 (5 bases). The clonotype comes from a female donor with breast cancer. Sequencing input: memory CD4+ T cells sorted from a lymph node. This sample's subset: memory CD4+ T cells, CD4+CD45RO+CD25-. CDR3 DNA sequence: TGTGCCAGCAGGCCCAGGGTGATCACTGAAGCTGTCTTT. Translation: CASRPRVITEAVF.